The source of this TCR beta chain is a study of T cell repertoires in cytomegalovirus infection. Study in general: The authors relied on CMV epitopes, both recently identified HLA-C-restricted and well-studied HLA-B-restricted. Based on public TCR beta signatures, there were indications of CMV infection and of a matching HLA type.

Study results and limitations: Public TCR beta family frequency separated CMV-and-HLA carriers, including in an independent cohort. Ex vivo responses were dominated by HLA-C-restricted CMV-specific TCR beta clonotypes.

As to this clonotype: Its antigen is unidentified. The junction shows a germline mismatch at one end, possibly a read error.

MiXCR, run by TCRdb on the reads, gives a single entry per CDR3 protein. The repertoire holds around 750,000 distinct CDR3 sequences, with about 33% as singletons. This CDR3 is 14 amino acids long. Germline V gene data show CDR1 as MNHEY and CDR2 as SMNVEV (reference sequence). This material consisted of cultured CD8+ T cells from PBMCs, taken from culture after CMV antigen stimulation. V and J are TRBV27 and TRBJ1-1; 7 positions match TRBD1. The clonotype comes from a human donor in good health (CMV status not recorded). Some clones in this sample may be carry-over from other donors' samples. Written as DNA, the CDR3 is TGTGCCAACAGTCCCTGGGACAGAGCCACTGAAGCTTTCTTT. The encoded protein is CANSPWDRATEAFF.